The T cell receptor (beta chain) under discussion was sequenced for a study of blood T cell repertoires in COVID-19. The CDR3 covers 15 residues. Germline values: CDR1 WNHNN, CDR2 SYGVQD (reference sequence). V dropped 4 bases and J dropped 3; count of bases not matched to a gene: 6. TCRdb's copy holds only in-frame clones and misses some; the assay was immunoSEQ multiplex PCR. The sample includes around 60,000 clones, roughly 90% of them seen just once. This receptor was obtained from a man aged 60 to 75 with active COVID-19. The rearrangement uses TRBV10-1 and TRBJ2-4; 7 bases map to TRBD1. The source material was peripheral blood. The CDR3 spells CASSATGEDKNIQYF. DNA of the CDR3: TGCGCCAGCAGTGCAACAGGGGAAGACAAAAACATTCAGTACTTC.